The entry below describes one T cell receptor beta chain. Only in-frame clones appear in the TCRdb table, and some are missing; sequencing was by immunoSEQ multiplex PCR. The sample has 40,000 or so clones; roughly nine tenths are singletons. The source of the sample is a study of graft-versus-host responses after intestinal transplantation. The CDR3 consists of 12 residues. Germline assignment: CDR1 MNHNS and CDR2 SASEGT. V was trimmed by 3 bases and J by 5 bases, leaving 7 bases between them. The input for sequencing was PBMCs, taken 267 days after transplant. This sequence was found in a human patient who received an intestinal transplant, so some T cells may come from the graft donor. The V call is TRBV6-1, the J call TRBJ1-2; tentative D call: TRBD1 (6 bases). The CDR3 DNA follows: TGTGCCAGCAGTGACAGGGGATATGGCTACACCTTC. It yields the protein CASSDRGYGYTF.